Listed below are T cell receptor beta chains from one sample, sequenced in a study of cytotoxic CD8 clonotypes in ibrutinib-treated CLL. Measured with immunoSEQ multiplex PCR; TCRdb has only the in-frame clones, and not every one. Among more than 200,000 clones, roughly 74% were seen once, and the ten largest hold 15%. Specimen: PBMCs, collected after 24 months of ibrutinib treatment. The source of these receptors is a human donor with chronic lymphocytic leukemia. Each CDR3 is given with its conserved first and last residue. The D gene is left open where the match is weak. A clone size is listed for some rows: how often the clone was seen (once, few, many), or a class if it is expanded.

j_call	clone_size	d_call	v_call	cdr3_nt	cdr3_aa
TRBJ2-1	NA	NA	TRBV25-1	TGTGCCAGCAGTGGGGGACTCCGCTCCTACAATGAGCAGTTCTTC	CASSGGLRSYNEQFF
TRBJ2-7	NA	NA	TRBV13	TGTGCCAGCAGCTTATACCAGTCCTACGAGCAGTACTTC	CASSLYQSYEQYF
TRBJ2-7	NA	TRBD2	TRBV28	TGTGCCAGCAGTCCCCCTACTAGCGGGAGCTACGAGCAGTACTTC	CASSPPTSGSYEQYF
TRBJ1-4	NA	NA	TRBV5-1	TGCGCCAGCAGCTTGGCAGGTTCTAATGAAAAACTGTTTTTT	CASSLAGSNEKLFF
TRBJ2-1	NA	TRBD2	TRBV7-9	TGTGCCAGCAGCTTTACCGCGGGAGGGTCCCTTTCCTACAATGAGCAGTTCTTC	CASSFTAGGSLSYNEQFF
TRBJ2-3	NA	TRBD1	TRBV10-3	TGTGCCATCAGTGATCCGGACAGGGTTGGAGATACGCAGTATTTT	CAISDPDRVGDTQYF
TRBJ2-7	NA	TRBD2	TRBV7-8	TGTGCCAGCAGCTCGGACGTGGAGCGGGAGTGGGACTACGAGCAGTACTTC	CASSSDVEREWDYEQYF
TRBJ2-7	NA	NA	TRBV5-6	TGTGCCAGCAGCTTGGTCGGGAATGACTACGAGCAGTACTTC	CASSLVGNDYEQYF
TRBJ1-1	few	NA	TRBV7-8	TGTGCCAGCAGCTTAGTAACGGGGACAAATGAAGCTTTCTTT	CASSLVTGTNEAFF
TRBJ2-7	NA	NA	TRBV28	TGTGCCAGCAGTTCGGCCGATGACCCACGGAACTACGAGCAGTACTTC	CASSSADDPRNYEQYF
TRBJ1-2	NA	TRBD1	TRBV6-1	TGTGCCAGCAGTGAAGACGGACAGGGCCTCTATGGCTACACCTTC	CASSEDGQGLYGYTF
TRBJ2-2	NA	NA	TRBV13	TGTGCCAGCAGCCTAGCGGACAGGGAGTACACCGGGGAGCTGTTTTTT	CASSLADREYTGELFF
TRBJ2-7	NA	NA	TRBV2	TGTGCCAGCAGTGTCCAGCCAGGGGTCTCCTACGAGCAGTACTTC	CASSVQPGVSYEQYF
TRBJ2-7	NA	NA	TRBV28	TGTGCCAGCAGGCCACGGGAGGGGGCTTACGAGCAGTACTTC	CASRPREGAYEQYF
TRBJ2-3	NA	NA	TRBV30	TGTGCCTGGAGTCCCCCGGGGGCCCCGGATACGCAGTATTTT	CAWSPPGAPDTQYF
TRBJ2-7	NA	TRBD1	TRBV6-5	TGTGCCAGCAGTTACTCGAGGACAGGGCACTCCTACGAGCAGTACTTC	CASSYSRTGHSYEQYF
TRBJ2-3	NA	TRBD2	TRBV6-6	TGTGCCAGCACGAGGTCTAGCGGGACCTCAGATACGCAGTATTTT	CASTRSSGTSDTQYF
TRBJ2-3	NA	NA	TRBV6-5	TGTGCCAGCAGTTACTCGAGCCTCCCTTCGGGTACGCAGTATTTT	CASSYSSLPSGTQYF
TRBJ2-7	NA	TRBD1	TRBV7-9	TGTGCCAGCAGCTCTCGGGACAGAACCTACGAGCAGTACTTC	CASSSRDRTYEQYF
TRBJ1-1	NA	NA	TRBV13	TGTGCCAGCAGCTTAGAACAGGGTGGAGGTGGGACTGAAGCTTTCTTT	CASSLEQGGGGTEAFF
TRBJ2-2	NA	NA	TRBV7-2	TGTGCCAGCATCAACCGACAGGCCGGGAACGGGGAGCTGTTTTTT	CASINRQAGNGELFF
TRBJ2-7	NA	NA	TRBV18	TGTGCCAGCTCACCACCGTTGGCTGGGTACGAGCAGTACTTC	CASSPPLAGYEQYF
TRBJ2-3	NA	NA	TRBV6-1	TGTGCCAGCAGTGAAGCGGGTGGGCTAGTCCCAGATACGCAGTATTTT	CASSEAGGLVPDTQYF
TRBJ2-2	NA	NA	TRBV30	TGTGCCTGGAGTGGTGACAGATACACCGGGGAGCTGTTTTTT	CAWSGDRYTGELFF
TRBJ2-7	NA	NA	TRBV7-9	TGTGCCAGCAGCCAAGACAGTTCCTACGAGCAGTACTTC	CASSQDSSYEQYF
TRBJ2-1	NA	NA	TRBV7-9	TGTGCCAGCAGCTCGAAGGGGGCAATAGCGGACTTTGAGCAGTTCTTC	CASSSKGAIADFEQFF